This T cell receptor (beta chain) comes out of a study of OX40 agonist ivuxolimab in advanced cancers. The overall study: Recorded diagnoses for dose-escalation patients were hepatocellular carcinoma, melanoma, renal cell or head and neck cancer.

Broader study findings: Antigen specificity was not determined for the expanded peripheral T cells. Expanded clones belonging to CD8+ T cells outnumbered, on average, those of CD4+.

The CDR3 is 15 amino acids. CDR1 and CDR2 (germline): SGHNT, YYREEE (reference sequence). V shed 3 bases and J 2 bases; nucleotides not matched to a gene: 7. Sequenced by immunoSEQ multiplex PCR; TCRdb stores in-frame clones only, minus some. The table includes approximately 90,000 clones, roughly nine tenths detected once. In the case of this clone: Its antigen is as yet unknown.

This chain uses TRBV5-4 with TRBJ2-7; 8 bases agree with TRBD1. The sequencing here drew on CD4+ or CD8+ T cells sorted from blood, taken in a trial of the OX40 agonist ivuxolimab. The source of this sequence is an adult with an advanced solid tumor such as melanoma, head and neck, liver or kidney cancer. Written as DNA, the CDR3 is TGTGCCAGCAGCTCCGCCGGGACAGGAACCTACGAGCAGTACTTC. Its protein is CASSSAGTGTYEQYF.